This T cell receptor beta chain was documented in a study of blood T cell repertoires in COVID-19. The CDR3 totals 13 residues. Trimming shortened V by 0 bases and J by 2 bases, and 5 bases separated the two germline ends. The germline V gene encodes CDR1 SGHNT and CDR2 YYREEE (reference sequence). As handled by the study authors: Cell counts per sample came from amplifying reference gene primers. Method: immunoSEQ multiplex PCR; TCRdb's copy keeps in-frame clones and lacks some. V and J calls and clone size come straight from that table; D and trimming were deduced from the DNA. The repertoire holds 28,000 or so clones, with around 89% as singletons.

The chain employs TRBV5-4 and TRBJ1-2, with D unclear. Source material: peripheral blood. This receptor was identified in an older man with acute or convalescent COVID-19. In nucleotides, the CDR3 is TGTGCCAGCAGCTTGGACAGCAACTATGGCTACACCTTC. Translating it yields CASSLDSNYGYTF.